Below, 27 T cell receptor beta chains from the same sample are listed, as sequenced in a study of beta chain features in type 1 diabetes (dated by TCRdb to between 2017 and 2018). The method was the immunoSEQ multiplex PCR assay. The High Capacity cDNA Reverse Transcription Kit was used to reverse transcribe all of the isolated RNA, meaning that expressed TCRB transcripts were what got sequenced. TCRdb limited this immuneACCESS table to in-frame rearrangements with V and J called. A share of clones is missing; checked studies link under half to unresolved V genes, and the rest is unexplained. This sample comprises about half a million clones, approximately 31% of them detected only once. The top ten clones comprise about 0.06% of the sample. What was sequenced was naive CD4+ T cells from blood. The cell subset or site label, as the study defines it: true naive CD4+ T cells. These receptor sequences come from a man between 18 and 35 years old in good health.

The chain employs TRBV9 and TRBJ2-5; 12 nucleotides line up with TRBD2. V lost 0 bases and J lost 1; bases outside the gene matches: 7. Germline V CDR1 and CDR2: SGDLS, YYNGEE. This CDR3 region has 18 residues. The CDR3 DNA reads as TGTGCCAGCAGCGTAGTAGGGCTAGCGGGAGGGGGCCAAGAGACCCAGTACTTC. It yields the protein CASSVVGLAGGGQETQYF.

This clone appeared a few times. V usage is TRBV7-2 and J usage is TRBJ2-3; D perhaps matches TRBD1 (5 bases). V gave up 8 bases and J gave up 4 bases, with 10 bases separating them. Germline V gives CDR1 SGHTA, CDR2 FQGNSA. The CDR3 totals 12 residues. As DNA, the CDR3 is TGTGCCAGCGGGGCCGGTGCAGATACGCAGTATTTT. Amino acid sequence: CASGAGADTQYF.

The chain uses TRBV5-1 and TRBJ2-5; D remains ambiguous. CDR1 SGHRS and CDR2 YFSETQ come from the germline V gene. V was cut by 6 bases and J by 5 bases, with 8 bases left in between. This CDR3 spans 11 amino acids. CDR3 sequence: CASNQLETQYF. The DNA of the CDR3 is TGCGCCAGCAACCAACTTGAGACCCAGTACTTC.

The chain uses TRBV7-9 and TRBJ2-1; 7 bases are a match to TRBD1. V lost 4 bases, J lost 5 bases, and 8 bases stayed unmatched. The germline V gene has CDR1 SEHNR and CDR2 FQNEAQ (reference sequence). This CDR3 region has 15 residues. This CDR3 is CASSSLQGVNNEQFF. CDR3 bases: TGTGCCAGCAGCTCCCTCCAGGGGGTCAACAATGAGCAGTTCTTC.

The chain combines TRBV30 with TRBJ1-3; D is ambiguous. The V end lost 0 bases, the J end lost 2 bases, and 14 bases lay between the germline ends. The CDR3 has 16 residues. Germline-derived CDR1 and CDR2 are GTSNPN and SVGIG (reference sequence). CDR3 nucleotides: TGTGCCTGGAGTGTAAGGCAGTCGGTTACTGGAAACACCATATATTTT. It specifies CAWSVRQSVTGNTIYF.

A few counts support this clone. The chain employs TRBV7-6 and TRBJ2-7; D gene ambiguous. The germline V gene has CDR1 SGHVS and CDR2 FNYEAQ. The CDR3 is 10 amino acids. CDR3 nucleotides: TGTGAGGGCAGCACCTACGAGCAGTACTTC. It encodes CEGSTYEQYF. The complete variable domain, with remaining parts taken from reference TRBV7-6 and TRBJ2-7, reads GAGVSQSPRYKVTKRGQDVALRCDPISGHVSLYWYRQALGQGPEFLTYFNYEAQQDKSGLPNDRFSAERPEGSISTLTIQRTEQRDSAMYRCEGSTYEQYFGPGTRLTVT.

The rearrangement uses TRBV4-1 and TRBJ2-7; D not certain. The CDR3 covers 14 residues. In germline, CDR1 is MGHRA, CDR2 YSYEKL. Trimming shortened V by 1 base and J by 5 bases, and 12 bases separated the two germline ends. CDR3 sequence (DNA): TGCGCCAGCAGCCAAGCAGGTACCATCCACGAGCAGTACTTC. This translates into CASSQAGTIHEQYF.

The chain has TRBV10-1 and TRBJ1-2; no definite D call. The CDR3 extends over 9 amino acids. CDR1 and CDR2 from the germline V gene are WNHNN and SYGVQD (reference sequence). Trimming cost V 8 bases and J 14 bases, with 12 bases left between them. DNA of the CDR3: TGCGCCAGCCCGGCGGCGGGGACCTTC. Protein: CASPAAGTF.

The sample holds a few counts of this clone. The chain has TRBV11-2 and TRBJ2-2, with D perhaps matching TRBD1 (6 bases). Per germline, CDR1 SGHAT and CDR2 FQNNGV. V was cut by 4 bases and J by 7 bases, with 13 bases left in between. CDR3 length: 14 residues. The CDR3 here is CASSSAGVIGELFF. The CDR3 DNA is TGTGCCAGCAGCTCCGCAGGGGTAATCGGGGAGCTGTTTTTT.

This clone occurred a few times. J is TRBJ2-7 and V is TRBV2, with D tentatively TRBD1 (5 bases). V lost 4 bases, J lost 3 bases, and 7 bases lay in between. CDR3 length equals 12 residues. Germline-derived CDR1 and CDR2 are SNHLY and FYNNEI. The CDR3 reads CASSGQGYEQYF. Written as DNA, the CDR3 is TGTGCCAGCAGTGGCCAGGGCTACGAGCAGTACTTC.

A word on this clone: The sample has other DNA sequences that encode this CDR3 too. The chain links TRBV20-1 to TRBJ2-3, with D unresolved. Germline V lookup: CDR1 DFQATT, CDR2 SNEGSKA (reference sequence). This CDR3 is 11 amino acids long. V was shortened by 2 bases and J by 6 bases, with 6 bases between the two germline ends. The CDR3 DNA reads TGCAGTGCTAGAAGGTCTGATACGCAGTATTTT. It codes for CSARRSDTQYF.

The table lists this clone with a few counts. This chain connects TRBV28 to TRBJ2-5; 8 positions match TRBD2. CDR1 and CDR2 from the germline V gene are MDHEN and SYDVKM. V was pared by 5 bases and J by 5 bases, with 4 bases of the junction left unmatched. CDR3 size: 13 residues. The CDR3 sequence: CASSGLAGETQYF. CDR3 bases: TGTGCCAGCAGTGGACTAGCTGGCGAGACCCAGTACTTC.

This clone was observed a few times. The chain couples TRBV25-1 to TRBJ2-1; 8 bases align to TRBD2. There are 15 residues in the CDR3. The V and J ends lost 6 bases and 4 bases, in that order; junction bases with no gene match: 8. Germline V gives CDR1 MGHDK, CDR2 SYGVNS. CDR3: CASRASGGPYNEQFF. In DNA form, the CDR3 reads TGTGCCAGCAGGGCAAGCGGGGGCCCTTACAATGAGCAGTTCTTC.

This rearrangement joins TRBV7-2 to TRBJ2-7; possibly TRBD1 for D (6 bases). The length of the CDR3 is 13 residues. Germline V gives CDR1 SGHTA, CDR2 FQGNSA. V lost 5 bases to trimming and J lost 7 bases, with 15 bases between them. The CDR3 DNA reads as TGTGCCAGCAGCCCCATGGGGGCCGGGGAGCAGTACTTC. Residues: CASSPMGAGEQYF. Variable domain in full (rest from reference TRBV7-2 and TRBJ2-7): GAGVSQSPSNKVTEKGKDVELRCDPISGHTALYWYRQSLGQGLEFLIYFQGNSAPDKSGLPSDRFSAERTGGSVSTLTIQRTQQEDSAVYLCASSPMGAGEQYFGPGTRLTVT.

The chain links TRBV6-5 to TRBJ2-5, with D possibly called TRBD1 or TRBD2 (5 bases each). V was trimmed by 1 base and J by 4 bases, leaving 7 bases between them. Germline loops: CDR1 MNHEY, CDR2 SVGAGI. CDR3 length equals 13 residues. The DNA of the CDR3 is TGTGCCAGCAGTTACTTGGGACCAGAGACCCAGTACTTC. Protein product: CASSYLGPETQYF.

This clone was seen only a few times. V and J are TRBV7-2 and TRBJ2-4; 14 nucleotides agree with TRBD2. The CDR3 spans 14 residues. Germline V gives CDR1 SGHTA, CDR2 FQGNSA. V dropped 4 bases and J dropped 8; count of bases not matched to a gene: 1. CDR3 sequence: CASSSGLAGDIQYF. CDR3 DNA sequence: TGTGCCAGCAGCTCGGGACTAGCGGGGGACATTCAGTACTTC.

The chain joins TRBV7-9 to TRBJ2-7, with D hard to call. The germline CDR1 and CDR2 sequences are SEHNR and FQNEAQ (reference sequence). This CDR3 is built from 14 residues. V lost 1 base and J lost 2, with 9 bases in between. As DNA, the CDR3 is TGTGCCAGCAGCTTAGTGGCGGAACCCTACGAGCAGTACTTC. Amino acids: CASSLVAEPYEQYF.

The chain links TRBV7-9 to TRBJ1-5; D is ambiguous. With 6 bases removed from V and 5 bases from J, the gap between germline ends came to 11 bases. The CDR3 sequence is 13 residues long. CDR1 is SEHNR and CDR2 is FQNEAQ in the germline V gene (reference sequence). The CDR3 bases are TGTGCCAGCAGTTTGGGTCGGGATCAGCCCCAGCATTTT. It yields the protein CASSLGRDQPQHF.

The rearrangement joins TRBV7-9 to TRBJ1-2, with D possibly being TRBD1 (5 bases). The CDR3 contains 14 residues. CDR1 is SEHNR and CDR2 is FQNEAQ in the germline V gene (reference sequence). V was cut by 5 bases and J by 4 bases, with 14 bases left in between. The CDR3 DNA reads TGTGCCAGCAGCGCCGCCGGGGGACCCTATGGCTACACCTTC. Translation: CASSAAGGPYGYTF.

The chain uses TRBV7-6 and TRBJ2-2; 12 bases align to TRBD2. V shed 6 bases, J shed 4 bases, and the junction held 6 bases outside the gene matches. The length of the CDR3 is 16 residues. Germline V gene data show CDR1 as SGHVS and CDR2 as FNYEAQ. The CDR3 DNA sequence: TGTGCCAGCAGTCTAGGACTAGCGGGGACCACCGGGGAGCTGTTTTTT. This translates into CASSLGLAGTTGELFF.

The genes are TRBV5-1 and TRBJ2-1, with D unresolved. Trimming shortened V by 0 bases and J by 5 bases, and 3 bases separated the two germline ends. Looked up from germline, CDR1 is SGHRS and CDR2 is YFSETQ. This CDR3 has 12 residues. In nucleotides, the CDR3 is TGCGCCAGCAGCTTGGTAGACAATGAGCAGTTCTTC. Its protein is CASSLVDNEQFF.

V gene TRBV25-1 combines with J gene TRBJ1-5, with D possibly matching TRBD1 (5 bases). The CDR3 has 15 residues. Trimming left V 1 base short and J 7 bases short, with 14 bases between. CDR1 MGHDK and CDR2 SYGVNS come from the germline V gene. CDR3 residues: CASSESAGPGQPQHF. The DNA of the CDR3 is TGTGCCAGCAGTGAATCGGCAGGGCCAGGCCAGCCCCAGCATTTT.

For the CDR3, the DNA is TGTGCCAGCAGCCCAAGACTGGGCGCCTACAATGAGCAGTTCTTC. It codes for CASSPRLGAYNEQFF. V and J are TRBV7-9 and TRBJ2-1; D not certain. Germline V gives CDR1 SEHNR, CDR2 FQNEAQ (reference sequence). CDR3 size: 15 residues. V lost 5 bases and J lost 2, with 13 bases in between.

The chain has TRBV11-3 and TRBJ1-1; D not certain. The V and J ends lost 2 bases and 0 bases respectively, with 4 bases between them. The CDR3 length is 13 residues. Germline assignment: CDR1 SGHNT and CDR2 YENEEA. DNA of the CDR3: TGTGCCAGCAGCTTATCCGTGAACACTGAAGCTTTCTTT. It specifies CASSLSVNTEAFF.

V usage is TRBV28 and J usage is TRBJ1-2; D uncertain. CDR1 is MDHEN and CDR2 is SYDVKM in the germline V gene. This CDR3 is 16 amino acids long. V lost 4 bases and J lost 0, with 15 bases in between. The CDR3 region has the DNA TGTGCCAGCAGTTCTCCCCAGCTCGGTACTAACTATGGCTACACCTTC. This encodes CASSSPQLGTNYGYTF.

V usage is TRBV7-9 and J usage is TRBJ2-5; D may be TRBD1 or TRBD2 (5 bases each). The V end lost 5 bases, the J end lost 1 base, and 14 bases lay between the germline ends. CDR3 length equals 15 residues. CDR1 and CDR2 from the germline V gene are SEHNR and FQNEAQ (reference sequence). CDR3 protein: CASSPRGVSQETQYF. CDR3 DNA sequence: TGTGCCAGCAGCCCGAGAGGGGTCAGCCAAGAGACCCAGTACTTC.

The V call is TRBV11-2, the J call TRBJ2-7; no reliable D call. Germline V lookup: CDR1 SGHAT, CDR2 FQNNGV. CDR3 size: 13 residues. V was clipped by 3 bases and J by 0 bases, with 6 bases between them. DNA of the CDR3: TGTGCCAGCAGCTTTACGGTCTCCTACGAGCAGTACTTC. Residues: CASSFTVSYEQYF. The variable domain in full, with the rest retrieved from reference TRBV11-2 and TRBJ2-7, is EAGVAQSPRYKIIEKRQSVAFWCNPISGHATLYWYQQILGQGPKLLIQFQNNGVVDDSQLPKDRFSAERLKGVDSTLKIQPAKLEDSAVYLCASSFTVSYEQYFGPGTRLTVT.